Listed here are 28 T cell receptor beta chains from one sample, sequenced in a study of Graves' ophthalmopathy and Graves' hyperthyroidism. The sequenced template was RNA, covering the TCR beta CDR3 region. First-round RT-PCR used HTBI primers; second-round multiplex PCR followed. MiXCR was run by TCRdb on the multiplex PCR reads, yielding one entry per CDR3 protein. The sample lists 580,000 or so distinct CDR3 sequences, approximately 35% occurring once. The sample consisted of peripheral blood or thyroid tissue (not recorded which). The receptors here all came from an adult man with Graves' hyperthyroidism.

This clonotype was counted many times. The chain joins TRBV7-8 to TRBJ1-5, with D unresolved. The germline gives CDR1 SGHVS, CDR2 FQNEAQ. The CDR3 is 15 residues long. Trimming left V 1 base short and J 0 bases short, with 7 bases between. CDR3 protein: CASSLVPDSNQPQHF. The CDR3, as DNA: TGTGCCAGCAGCTTAGTGCCAGATAGCAATCAGCCCCAGCATTTT. The full variable domain, completed using reference TRBV7-8 and TRBJ1-5, is GAGVSQSPRYKVAKRGQDVALRCDPISGHVSLFWYQQALGQGPEFLTYFQNEAQLDKSGLPSDRFFAERPEGSVSTLKIQRTQQEDSAVYLCASSLVPDSNQPQHFGDGTRLSIL.

The V and J genes are TRBV6-5 and TRBJ1-4; the D is unclear. Deletions cut 10 bases from V and 10 bases from J, with 25 bases between. Germline assignment: CDR1 MNHEY and CDR2 SVGAGI. This CDR3 spans 15 amino acids. CDR3 loop: CATWTPRESSLKLFF. The CDR3, as DNA: TGTGCCACCTGGACCCCGCGGGAGAGCTCATTAAAACTGTTTTTT.

As regards this clonotype: A read error may be the cause here, since a much bigger clone is one base away. The conserved closing phenylalanine or tryptophan is absent in this CDR3, likely reflecting a read error. This rearrangement joins TRBV5-1 to TRBJ1-1; D is uncertain. Per germline, CDR1 SGHRS and CDR2 YFSETQ. The V gene lost 2 bases and the J gene lost 0 bases, with 8 bases spanning the gap. This CDR3 region has 14 residues. The CDR3 sequence is CASSFGPVNTEAFS. CDR3 in DNA: TGCGCCAGCAGCTTTGGCCCAGTGAACACTGAAGCTTTCTCT.

The rearrangement uses TRBV19 and TRBJ1-5; 9 nucleotides line up with TRBD1. The CDR3 spans 16 residues. From germline, CDR1 is LNHDA and CDR2 SQIVND (reference sequence). J gave up 0 bases and V 6 bases, and 6 bases lay outside the gene matches. The CDR3, as DNA: TGTGCCAGTAGACGGACAGGGGACCATAGCAATCAGCCCCAGCATTTT. Translating it yields CASRRTGDHSNQPQHF. Filled out from reference TRBV19 and TRBJ1-5, the complete variable domain reads DGGITQSPKYLFRKEGQNVTLSCEQNLNHDAMYWYRQDPGQGLRLIYYSQIVNDFQKGDIAEGYSVSREKKESFPLTVTSAQKNPTAFYLCASRRTGDHSNQPQHFGDGTRLSIL.

This rearrangement joins TRBV24-1 to TRBJ2-7, with 7 bases lining up with TRBD1. Germline V gives CDR1 KGHDR, CDR2 SFDVKD. The CDR3 extends over 15 amino acids. Trimming cost V 4 bases and J 7 bases; bases outside gene matches: 12. Here the CDR3 reads CATSDPGQSTGEQYF. The CDR3 coding sequence is TGTGCCACCAGTGACCCGGGACAGTCGACCGGGGAGCAGTACTTC.

This clonotype was counted a few times. The J gene is TRBJ2-2, the V gene TRBV9; 15 positions match TRBD2. Germline CDR1 and CDR2: SGDLS and YYNGEE. CDR3 length: 18 amino acids. Trimming removed 3 bases from V and 0 bases from J; junction bases left unmatched: 3. The CDR3 is CASSAGLAGGPNTGELFF. In DNA, the CDR3 is TGTGCCAGCAGCGCGGGACTAGCGGGGGGCCCGAACACCGGGGAGCTGTTTTTT.

The chain couples TRBV20-1 to TRBJ2-2, with unresolved D. CDR1 DFQATT and CDR2 SNEGSKA come from the germline V gene (reference sequence). The CDR3 is 11 amino acids. Trimming stripped 0 bases from V and 7 bases from J, with 3 bases between. CDR3: CSARDHGELFF. CDR3 sequence (DNA): TGCAGTGCTAGAGATCACGGGGAGCTGTTTTTT.

The V gene is TRBV7-3, the J gene TRBJ2-5; 9 positions agree with TRBD1. Germline lookup yields CDR1 SGHTA and CDR2 FQGTGA. Trimming removed 6 bases from V and 5 bases from J; junction bases left unmatched: 13. The CDR3 covers 16 residues. The CDR3 bases are TGTGCCAGCAGTACCCCAATTGGGGGGACAGGGGAGACCCAGTACTTC. Residues: CASSTPIGGTGETQYF.

In its sample, this clonotype was seen many times. The genes are TRBV4-2 and TRBJ2-7; D is tentatively TRBD1 or TRBD2 (5 bases each). Germline CDR1 LGHNA, CDR2 YNFKEQ. This CDR3 comprises 13 residues. Deletions cut 0 bases from V and 6 bases from J, with 9 bases between. The CDR3 reads CASSQDPGAEQYF. The CDR3 DNA follows: TGTGCCAGCAGCCAAGATCCCGGGGCCGAGCAGTACTTC.

The chain recombines TRBV20-1 with TRBJ2-2; TRBD1 matches at 9 bases. Trimming at V came to 6 bases and at J to 4 bases, leaving 6 bases not matched to a gene. Germline CDR1 is DFQATT and CDR2 is SNEGSKA (reference sequence). There are 14 residues in the CDR3. This CDR3 reads CSALGTGPTGELFF. DNA for the CDR3: TGCAGTGCCCTCGGGACAGGGCCCACCGGGGAGCTGTTTTTT.

This clonotype was counted once. The chain combines TRBV6-6 with TRBJ2-7; D gene uncertain. V was clipped by 6 bases and J by 7 bases, with 13 bases between them. The CDR3 contains 12 residues. Per germline, CDR1 MNHNY and CDR2 SVGAGI (reference sequence). The CDR3 DNA reads TGTGCCAGCAGCGGCGGTGGTAGGGAGCAGTACTTC. Amino acid sequence: CASSGGGREQYF.

This clonotype was counted at least ten times. This chain joins TRBV3-1 and TRBJ1-2; TRBD1 is a possible D gene (5 bases). This CDR3 region has 14 residues. Germline V gene data show CDR1 as LGHDT and CDR2 as YNNKEL (reference sequence). V shed 2 bases and J shed 0 bases, with 7 bases lying between them. The CDR3 DNA is TGTGCCAGCAGCCAACAGGGCCCTAACTATGGCTACACCTTC. Translated: CASSQQGPNYGYTF.

This clonotype was seen many times. The chain links TRBV14 to TRBJ1-2; 7 nucleotides line up with TRBD1. CDR1 is SGHDN, CDR2 FVKESK, per germline. This CDR3 region has 13 residues. With V trimmed by 5 bases and J by 4 bases, 4 bases remained unmatched. The CDR3 loop reads CASSFRGSYGYTF. CDR3 DNA: TGTGCCAGCAGCTTCAGGGGGTCCTATGGCTACACCTTC.

The chain has TRBV2 and TRBJ1-1, with D perhaps matching TRBD1 (6 bases). Trimming took 6 bases from V and 1 from J, leaving 15 bases between them. CDR1 and CDR2 from the germline V gene are SNHLY and FYNNEI. CDR3 length: 15 residues. CDR3 sequence: CASRLRGAGNTEAFF. The DNA for the CDR3 is TGTGCCAGCAGGTTGAGGGGGGCGGGGAACACTGAAGCTTTCTTT.

The rearrangement uses TRBV6-1 and TRBJ1-2; 7 bases are a match to TRBD1. V dropped 7 bases and J dropped 3; count of bases not matched to a gene: 11. The CDR3 consists of 15 residues. CDR1 MNHNS and CDR2 SASEGT come from the germline V gene. The CDR3 reads CASTKGAGFDYGYTF. Here the CDR3 DNA reads TGTGCCAGCACAAAGGGGGCGGGCTTCGACTATGGCTACACCTTC.

This clonotype came up many times. The rearrangement joins TRBV29-1 to TRBJ2-5; 13 nucleotides align to TRBD2. Germline-derived CDR1 and CDR2 are SQVTM and ANQGSEA. The CDR3 totals 18 residues. J lost 1 base, V lost 0 bases, and 8 bases had no gene match. Written as DNA, the CDR3 is TGCAGCGTTGAAGATCGGACTAGCGGGAGTTGGGCCCAAGAGACCCAGTACTTC. Its protein is CSVEDRTSGSWAQETQYF.

The table lists this clonotype with a few counts. The chain combines TRBV12-3 or TRBV12-4 with TRBJ2-7, with D tentatively TRBD2 (7 bases). The V and J ends lost 6 bases and 4 bases respectively, with 19 bases between them. This CDR3 region has 15 residues. The CDR3 loop is CASSLRGGQGYEQYF. The CDR3 nucleotides read TGTGCCAGCAGCTTACGCGGGGGACAAGGGTACGAGCAGTACTTC.

This sequence joins TRBV15 and TRBJ2-5; no clear D gene. The germline V gene encodes CDR1 LNHNV and CDR2 YYDKDF (reference sequence). This CDR3 is built from 13 residues. V was shortened by 3 bases and J by 3 bases, with 8 bases between the two germline ends. For the CDR3, the DNA is TGTGCCACCAGCAGCTTTACCGAAGAGACCCAGTACTTC. It codes for CATSSFTEETQYF.

This clonotype has ten or more counts. V usage is TRBV7-8 and J usage is TRBJ1-1; D is uncertain. The V gene's germline CDR1 is SGHVS and CDR2 FQNEAQ. The CDR3 loop spans 14 amino acids. V lost 5 bases to trimming and J lost 0 bases, with 10 bases between them. DNA of the CDR3: TGTGCCAGCAGCGCCGGGGAGATGAACACTGAAGCTTTCTTT. This sequence encodes CASSAGEMNTEAFF. Full variable domain (remainder filled in from reference TRBV7-8 and TRBJ1-1): GAGVSQSPRYKVAKRGQDVALRCDPISGHVSLFWYQQALGQGPEFLTYFQNEAQLDKSGLPSDRFFAERPEGSVSTLKIQRTQQEDSAVYLCASSAGEMNTEAFFGQGTRLTVV.

This clonotype was observed many times. CDR3 protein: CASSPRTGPSTDTQYF. The CDR3 nucleotides are TGTGCCAGCAGCCCGCGGACAGGCCCTAGCACAGATACGCAGTATTTT. The chain has TRBV7-9 and TRBJ2-3; TRBD1 matches at 7 bases. Trimming cost V 5 bases and J 0 bases; bases outside gene matches: 8. Germline V CDR1 and CDR2: SEHNR, FQNEAQ (reference sequence). The CDR3 length is 16 residues.

This clonotype was detected ten times or more. The rearrangement links TRBV4-1 to TRBJ1-2; D not certain. CDR1 is MGHRA, CDR2 YSYEKL, per germline. Trimming removed 0 bases at V and 3 bases at J, with 8 bases between. This CDR3 is built from 14 residues. CDR3 coding DNA: TGCGCCAGCAGCCAAGAAGGGTTTGACTATGGCTACACCTTC. Protein product: CASSQEGFDYGYTF.

This clonotype was detected many times. Here the CDR3 reads CASSEPRGRSYEQYF. DNA of the CDR3: TGCGCCAGCAGTGAGCCCAGGGGGCGCTCCTACGAGCAGTACTTC. The chain links TRBV10-2 to TRBJ2-7, with 8 bases that match TRBD1. J was trimmed by 0 bases and V by 2 bases; bases with no gene match: 3. Germline V CDR1 and CDR2: WSHSY, SAAADI. The CDR3 has 15 amino acids.

This clonotype was counted only a few times. The chain uses TRBV12-3 or TRBV12-4 and TRBJ2-7; a weak D match, TRBD2 (7 bases). The J call may be faulty, since TRBJ2-1 better matches the DNA end. The CDR3 extends over 14 amino acids. The DNA for the CDR3 is TGTGCCAGCAGGAGTGGGGGGGGCCTAAATGAGCAGTTCTTC. It translates to CASRSGGGLNEQFF.

A word on this clonotype: A junction boundary mismatches the germline segment, possibly from a read error. This chain connects TRBV29-1 to TRBJ2-7; 7 nucleotides line up with TRBD1. The length of the CDR3 is 11 residues. Germline V gene data show CDR1 as SQVTM and CDR2 as ANQGSEA. The CDR3 sequence is CSAQGIYGQYF. In nucleotides, the CDR3 is TGCAGCGCACAGGGGATCTACGGGCAGTACTTC.

On this clonotype: This may come from a read error, since a much larger clone is one base off. The CDR3 loop is CASRLADSYEQHF. The DNA of the CDR3 is TGTGCCAGTCGACTAGCGGACTCCTACGAGCAGCACTTC. V usage is TRBV12-3 or TRBV12-4 and J usage is TRBJ2-7; 9 bases line up with TRBD2. The CDR3 runs 13 residues.

On this clonotype itself: A much larger clone is a single base away; this may be a read error. The chain combines TRBV9 with TRBJ1-1, with D possibly matching TRBD1 (5 bases). Germline V gene lookup returns CDR1 SGDLS and CDR2 YYNGEE. The CDR3 extends over 15 amino acids. CDR3 bases: TGTGCCAGCAGCCCGAAGACAGCCCTGAACACTGGAGCTTTCTTT. Translated, it gives CASSPKTALNTGAFF.

There are many counts of this clonotype. V is TRBV12-3 or TRBV12-4 and J is TRBJ1-5; D is unresolved. V was shortened by 5 bases and J by 9 bases, with 8 bases between the two germline ends. The CDR3 spans 11 residues. For the CDR3, the DNA is TGTGCCAGCAGTGGAAGAGGGCCCCAGCATTTT. It translates to CASSGRGPQHF.

At least ten counts were recorded for this clonotype. J is TRBJ1-6 and V is TRBV5-1; 9 bases are shared with TRBD1. The CDR3 spans 14 residues. Unmatched junction bases numbered 1, after V lost 4 bases and J lost 5 bases. Germline CDR1 SGHRS, CDR2 YFSETQ. The CDR3 DNA is TGCGCCAGCAGCAGGGACAGGGATAATTCACCCCTCCACTTT. It encodes CASSRDRDNSPLHF.